This TCR beta chain was observed in a study of Graves' ophthalmopathy and Graves' hyperthyroidism. Study conclusions and caveats: Thyroid clonotypes that were expanded above 0.001 frequency mostly also appeared in blood.

Turning to this clonotype: Its antigen remains unknown. Relative to the germline gene, one junction end is altered; a read error may explain this.

Patients newly diagnosed with hyperthyroidism, under 2 months' duration, were aged 18 to 65, the study reports. TCR beta CDR3 amplification used RNA transcripts. RT-PCR with HTBI primers came first, then second-round multiplex PCR. TCRdb processed the multiplex PCR reads anew with MiXCR; each CDR3 protein has one entry. The top ten hold 11% of the sample, which has over a million distinct CDR3 sequences, less than 45% seen once. The V gene's germline CDR1 is KGHDR and CDR2 SFDVKD. There are 15 residues in the CDR3. This clonotype originated in an adult man with Graves' hyperthyroidism. The chain carries TRBV24-1 and TRBJ2-7, with 9 bases identical to TRBD1. Sequenced material: peripheral blood or thyroid tissue (not recorded which). As DNA, the CDR3 is TGCAGTGCTAGAGATTTCGGGACAGGGCATTACGAGCAGTACTTC. Encoded protein: CSARDFGTGHYEQYF.